This is a list of T cell receptor beta chains from one sample in a study of blood T cell repertoires in COVID-19. TCRdb's copy holds only in-frame clones and misses some; the assay was immunoSEQ multiplex PCR. The sample holds 54,000 or so clones, about 90% seen once. The specimen sequenced was peripheral blood. These TCRs come from a human donor in a cohort sampled during active COVID-19. Each CDR3 is given with its conserved first and last residue. A D gene is named only where the DNA matches it firmly. Size values are once, few and many counts, or a class for expanded clones, and some rows have none.

J gene	D gene	clone size	V gene	CDR3 DNA	CDR3 protein
TRBJ2-6	.	.	TRBV28	TGTGCCAGCAGCTCCGGACAGCCTGGGGCCAACGTCCTGACTTTC	CASSSGQPGANVLTF
TRBJ1-4	TRBD1	.	TRBV11-2	TGTGCCAGCAAGACAGGGGGCGTTGGAAAACTGTTTTTT	CASKTGGVGKLFF
TRBJ2-3	.	.	TRBV5-1	TGCGCCAGCAGCTTGACAGTACGGACAGCCGCTAGCACAGATACGCAGTATTTT	CASSLTVRTAASTDTQYF
TRBJ1-3	.	.	TRBV18	TGTGCCAGCTCACCACCTGACAGCAGAAACACCATATATTTT	CASSPPDSRNTIYF
TRBJ1-1	TRBD1	.	TRBV3-1/TRBV3-2	TGTGCCAGCAGCCGCAGCGACAGGGGCACTGAAGCTTTCTTT	CASSRSDRGTEAFF
TRBJ1-6	.	.	TRBV5-1	TGCGCCAGCAGCATAAATGGGGCCAATTCACCCCTCCACTTT	CASSINGANSPLHF
TRBJ1-6	TRBD1	.	TRBV4-1	TGCGCCAGCAGCCCAGACAGGGGTAATTCACCCCTCCACTTT	CASSPDRGNSPLHF
TRBJ2-1	.	.	TRBV7-8	TGTGCCAGCAGCTTAGAGGAGAGGAGGAACTCCTACAATGAGCAGTTCTTC	CASSLEERRNSYNEQFF
TRBJ2-5	.	few	TRBV2	TGTGCCAGCAGTGAACCCAGAGGCTACCAAGAGACCCAGTACTTC	CASSEPRGYQETQYF
TRBJ2-1	.	.	TRBV27	TGTGCCAGCAGGAGGGGGACGGACAATGAGCAGTTCTTC	CASRRGTDNEQFF
TRBJ1-1	.	.	TRBV11-2	TGTGCCAGCAGCTTAGCAGCGGGAGGGGGCACTGAAGCTTTCTTT	CASSLAAGGGTEAFF
TRBJ2-3	.	once	TRBV2	TGTGCCAGCAGATTCGACAGACACACAGATACGCAGTATTTT	CASRFDRHTDTQYF
TRBJ2-3	TRBD2	.	TRBV19	TGTGCCAGTAAAACTAGCGGGGGGGCGTCAGATACGCAGTATTTT	CASKTSGGASDTQYF
TRBJ2-7	TRBD2	.	TRBV7-8	TGTGCCAGCAGCTTATCAGCTAGCGGGGGTTCCTACGAGCAGTACTTC	CASSLSASGGSYEQYF
TRBJ2-5	.	.	TRBV6-5	TGTGCCAGCAGTCCGTTCCCCGGAGAGACCCAGTACTTC	CASSPFPGETQYF
TRBJ2-7	TRBD1	.	TRBV5-1	TGCGCCAGCAGCCTTCAAACCGGGACAGGGGGCGTGTACGAGCAGTACTTC	CASSLQTGTGGVYEQYF
TRBJ1-6	.	.	TRBV9	TGTGCCAGCAGCGCTTCAGGAAATTCACCCCTCCACTTT	CASSASGNSPLHF
TRBJ1-2	.	.	TRBV27	TGTGCCAGCAACCTGGACTTAACAGATGGCTACACCTTC	CASNLDLTDGYTF
TRBJ2-1	.	.	TRBV7-9	TGTGCCAGCAGCCCGGGGGGACAACGCTCCTACAATGAGCAGTTCTTC	CASSPGGQRSYNEQFF
TRBJ2-7	.	.	TRBV6-5	TGTGCCAGCAGTCCTAACGCATGGGGAGTTTACGAGCAGTACTTC	CASSPNAWGVYEQYF
TRBJ1-1	.	few	TRBV7-9	TGTGCCAGCAGCTTAGTGGCCAGGGACACTGAAGCTTTCTTT	CASSLVARDTEAFF
TRBJ2-7	TRBD2	.	TRBV5-4	TGTGCCAGCAGCACCATACTAGCGGGAGCCTACGAGCAGTACTTC	CASSTILAGAYEQYF
TRBJ2-6	.	.	TRBV6-6	TGTGCCAGCCGGAGCAATTCTGGGGCCAACGTCCTGACTTTC	CASRSNSGANVLTF